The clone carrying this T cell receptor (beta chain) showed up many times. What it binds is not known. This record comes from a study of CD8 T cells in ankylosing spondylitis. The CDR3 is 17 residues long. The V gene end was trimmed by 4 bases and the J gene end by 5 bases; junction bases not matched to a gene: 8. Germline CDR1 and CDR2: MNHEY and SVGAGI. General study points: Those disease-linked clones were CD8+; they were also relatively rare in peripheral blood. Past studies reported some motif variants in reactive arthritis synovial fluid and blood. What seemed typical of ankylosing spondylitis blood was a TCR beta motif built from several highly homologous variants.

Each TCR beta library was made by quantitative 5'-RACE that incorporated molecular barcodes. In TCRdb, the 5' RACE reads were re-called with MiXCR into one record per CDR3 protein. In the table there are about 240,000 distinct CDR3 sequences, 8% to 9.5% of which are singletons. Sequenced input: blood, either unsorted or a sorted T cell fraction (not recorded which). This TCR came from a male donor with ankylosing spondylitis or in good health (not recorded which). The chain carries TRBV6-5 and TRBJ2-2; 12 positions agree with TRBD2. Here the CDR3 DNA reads TGTGCCAGCAGTTTTCTACTAGCGGGGGGCGGGACCGGGGAGCTGTTTTTT. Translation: CASSFLLAGGGTGELFF.